This T cell receptor (beta chain) was sequenced in a study of regulatory T cells in long-lasting Graves disease. Findings and limits, study-wide: Accuracy was possibly reduced by small sample size. TRBV28, TRBJ1-2 and TRBJ2-5 emerged as the favored segments in persistent disease.

Time point reported: newly diagnosed GD, antithyroid drugs for less than 3 months. PBMCs were the source of the RNA used for TCR sequencing. By American Thyroid Association guidelines, Graves' disease was diagnosed in the cohort. Patients of an endocrinology department in Xi'an, China, were included. Concerning this clonotype itself: Its antigen remains unidentified.

Both iRepertoire HTBI primers and Arm-PCR of CDR3 regions were used to build the TCR beta libraries. Using its own MiXCR run on the multiplex PCR reads, TCRdb lists one record per CDR3 protein. Of fewer than 350,000 distinct CDR3 sequences in the sample, about 18% were seen once. J was trimmed by 5 bases and V by 5 bases; bases with no gene match: 6. Germline V gene sequence: CDR1 SGHAT, CDR2 FQNNGV. The CDR3 has 16 amino acids. The chain couples TRBV11-2 to TRBJ2-3; TRBD2 aligns across 14 bases. This TCR derives from a female donor with Graves disease. Specimen: peripheral blood mononuclear cells (PBMCs), collected at new diagnosis, from a patient treated with antithyroid drugs. The CDR3 region is CASSRGTSGRGDTQYF. CDR3 nucleotide sequence: TGTGCCAGCAGCCGAGGGACTAGCGGGAGAGGAGATACGCAGTATTTT.